A selection of T cell receptor beta chains follows, all from one sample in a study of response to subunit inactivated influenza vaccine. TCRdb used MiXCR to reprocess the RT-PCR reads, holding one entry per CDR3 protein. The table lists hundreds of thousands of distinct CDR3 sequences, around 11% of them singletons. These same data were also listed under a study on T cells expressing NK-cell markers.

The source material was PBMCs from blood, sampled on the day of vaccination. The receptors stem from a man between 50 and 59 years old who received an inactivated influenza vaccine. Both conserved end residues are part of each CDR3. The D gene is left open where the match is weak. Size values are once, few and many counts, or a class for expanded clones, and some rows have none.

V	size	D	J	DNA	CDR3
TRBV25-1	-	-	TRBJ1-2	TGTGCCAGCAGCCGACTACAGTCTAACTATGGCTACACCTTC	CASSRLQSNYGYTF
TRBV5-1	few	TRBD1	TRBJ2-1	TGCGCCAGCAGTACTACTCGGACAGGATACAATGAGCAGTTCTTC	CASSTTRTGYNEQFF
TRBV27	-	TRBD1	TRBJ2-7	TGTGCCAGCAGTTTTTCGGGACAGAGCTCCTACGAGCAGTACTTC	CASSFSGQSSYEQYF
TRBV5-1	-	TRBD2	TRBJ2-3	TGCGCCAGCAGCTCCGGGACTAGCGAGAATACGCAGTATTTT	CASSSGTSENTQYF
TRBV5-6	many	TRBD1	TRBJ2-7	TGTGCCAGCAGCTACTCCCCCGGGACAGGGGTAGTGCAGTACTTC	CASSYSPGTGVVQYF
TRBV3-1	-	TRBD2	TRBJ2-1	TGTGCCAGCAGCCAAGGACTAGCGGGAGTCCTCGGGGCCCCGGTCTTC	CASSQGLAGVLGAPVF
TRBV14	-	-	TRBJ2-6	TGTGCCAGCAGCCACGTTATCTCTGGGGCCAACGTCCTGACTTTC	CASSHVISGANVLTF
TRBV4-1	-	-	TRBJ2-7	TGCGCCAGCAGCCAAGATCGGCCCGGGCGGGGCGAGCAGTACTTC	CASSQDRPGRGEQYF
TRBV20-1	-	-	TRBJ2-7	TGCAGTGGGGGTACAGCAGCCTACGAGCAGTACTTC	CSGGTAAYEQYF
TRBV11-1	-	TRBD2	TRBJ2-7	TGTGCCAGCAGCCGTACGACTAGCGGGCGAACCTCGGGCTACGAGCAGTACTTC	CASSRTTSGRTSGYEQYF
TRBV3-1	few	TRBD1	TRBJ1-2	TGTGCCAGCAGCCCGACAGGGACTGGCTACACCTTC	CASSPTGTGYTF
TRBV10-3	-	TRBD2	TRBJ2-1	TGTGCCATCATGTCCCGACTAGCGGATTACAATGAGCAGTTCTTC	CAIMSRLADYNEQFF
TRBV12-3/TRBV12-4	many	-	TRBJ2-7	TGTGCCAGCAGTCACATTTTAGGACCGACCACCTACGAGCAGTACTTC	CASSHILGPTTYEQYF
TRBV27	many	-	TRBJ2-1	TGTGCCAGCAGTTCACGGGGGATCATCTCCTACAATGAGCAGTTCTTC	CASSSRGIISYNEQFF
TRBV6-1	many	-	TRBJ2-1	TGTGCCAGCAGCCCGACGGGGGGCTTCTACAATGAGCAGTTCTTC	CASSPTGGFYNEQFF
TRBV4-3	many	TRBD1	TRBJ2-5	TGCGCCAGCAGCCAAGAGGGACAGGGAACGGAGACCCAGTACTTC	CASSQEGQGTETQYF
TRBV29-1	few	TRBD1	TRBJ2-7	TGCAGCGCGCTGGACAGGGTGGGTTCCTACGAGCAGTACTTC	CSALDRVGSYEQYF
TRBV7-9	once	-	TRBJ2-2	TGTGCCAGCAGCTTCCCAGGGGCAGTCGCCGGGGAGCTGTTTTTT	CASSFPGAVAGELFF
TRBV27	-	TRBD2	TRBJ2-3	TGTGCCAGCAGCCTCGGACTAGCGCGGCCAGATACGCAGTATTTT	CASSLGLARPDTQYF
TRBV5-1	few	-	TRBJ2-6	TGCGCCAGCAGCGTACAGGGCCACTCTGGGGCCAACGTCCTGACTTTC	CASSVQGHSGANVLTF
TRBV6-1	-	-	TRBJ1-5	TGTGCCAGCAGGCTCAGGAGCAATCAGCCCCAGCATTTT	CASRLRSNQPQHF
TRBV2	few	TRBD1	TRBJ2-3	TGTGCCAGCAGACCCACAGGGGCCGCCACAGATACGCAGTATTTT	CASRPTGAATDTQYF
TRBV5-5	-	-	TRBJ2-6	TGTGCCAGCAGCTTGGTCACAGGCCTTTCTGGGGCCAACGTCCTGACTTTC	CASSLVTGLSGANVLTF
TRBV5-1	many	-	TRBJ1-1	TGCGCCAGCAGGGCGGAGGGAAGCAGAGAAGCTTTCTTT	CASRAEGSREAFF
TRBV11-2	-	-	TRBJ1-2	TGTGCCAGCAGCTTAGCTGAGCAGGTCGGCTATGGCTACACCTTC	CASSLAEQVGYGYTF
TRBV12-3/TRBV12-4	-	-	TRBJ2-5	TGTGCCAGCAGTCGAGCTAAAGAGACCCAGTACTTC	CASSRAKETQYF
TRBV6-2/TRBV6-3	few	-	TRBJ1-2	TGTGCCAGCACCCCGGACACCGGGTTGAGCTACACCTTC	CASTPDTGLSYTF
TRBV12-3/TRBV12-4	-	-	TRBJ1-6	TGTGCCAGCAGTTTAACAGCTTCCTATTCACCCCTCCACTTT	CASSLTASYSPLHF